This TCR beta chain was recorded in a study of response to subunit inactivated influenza vaccine. Whole-study findings and limits: Authors suggested each seasonal flu vaccination may recruit only limited numbers of new T cells.

This clonotype has a count of ten or more. The antigen is undetermined. TCRdb reprocessed the RT-PCR reads with MiXCR, giving one entry per CDR3 protein. The sample consists of over 450,000 distinct CDR3 sequences, about an eighth of them appearing once. The CDR3 covers 12 residues. Germline CDR1 reads SGHRS; CDR2 reads YFSETQ. V was pared by 4 bases and J by 10 bases, with 12 bases between. V is TRBV5-1 and J is TRBJ2-1; D is uncertain. The TCR comes from a man aged 45-65 years who received an inactivated influenza vaccine. Sequencing was performed on PBMCs from blood, taken about 6 weeks after vaccination. The CDR3 loop reads CASSPNAREQFF. The CDR3 DNA sequence: TGCGCCAGCAGCCCCAATGCTCGGGAGCAGTTCTTC.